Listed below are T cell receptor beta chains from one sample, sequenced in a study of esophageal squamous cell carcinoma under preoperative chemotherapy. From the PCR reads, TCRdb called clonotypes with MiXCR, one entry per CDR3 protein. The sample consists of around 30,000 distinct CDR3 sequences, roughly 52% of them appearing once. The specimen was taken from a patient given preoperative chemotherapy. These receptor sequences come from a human donor with esophageal squamous cell carcinoma. The donor label of this sample is uncertain. Both conserved end residues are part of each CDR3. D genes are given only for firm matches. Not all rows give a size; the values are once, few, many and, for expanded clones, a class.

>TRBV7-2|once|14|TRBJ2-3|.
TGTGCCAGCAGGTTGCTGCGTAGCAAAGACACGCAGTATTTC
CASRLLRSKDTQYF
>TRBV6-1|.|14|TRBJ2-3|.
TGTGGCGGCACGGGGCGGCGAGCCAACGACACGCAGTATTTC
CGGTGRRANDTQYF
>TRBV12-3/TRBV12-4|once|16|TRBJ2-3|.
TGTGCCAGCAGTACCACGAGGCTGGGCGCCAAAGATACGCAGTATTTT
CASSTTRLGAKDTQYF
>TRBV9|.|17|TRBJ2-4|.
TGTGCCAGCAGCGTAGGGATAGGGCCCATCTCCTACAATGAGCAGTACTTC
CASSVGIGPISYNEQYF
>TRBV7-2|many|15|TRBJ2-1|TRBD2
TGTGCCAGCAGCTTAGGGCTAGCGGGGGTTTACGAGCAGTTCTTC
CASSLGLAGVYEQFF
>TRBV12-3/TRBV12-4|.|15|TRBJ2-3|.
TGTGCCAGCAGTTTAGGAGGGGTGAACACCGGTGCGCAGTATTTT
CASSLGGVNTGAQYF
>TRBV7-6|.|16|TRBJ2-3|.
TGTGCCAGCAGGGGTTCTGGGGGGGGGGACACAGATACCCAGTATTTT
CASRGSGGGDTDTQYF
>TRBV27|many|17|TRBJ2-3|TRBD1
TGTGCCAGCAGTTTATATCGGACAGGGTTGATCACAGATACGCAGTATTTT
CASSLYRTGLITDTQYF
>TRBV15|.|16|TRBJ2-4|TRBD1
TGTGCCAGCCGCATCCCGGACAGGGGAGCCAAAAATACGCAGTATTTC
CASRIPDRGAKNTQYF
>TRBV7-6|.|16|TRBJ2-3|.
TGTGCCAGCGGGGCGTATGGGGGCCGTGGCCAAGATACCCAGTATTTT
CASGAYGGRGQDTQYF
>TRBV7-2|few|16|TRBJ2-3|TRBD2
TGTGCCAGCAGTGAACCTAGGTGGCTAGCGGGAGTAGCGCAGTATTTT
CASSEPRWLAGVAQYF
>TRBV4-2|.|15|TRBJ1-2|TRBD1
TGTGCCAGCAGCCATGGGGAGGGGGCGGAATATGGCTACACCTTC
CASSHGEGAEYGYTF
>TRBV7-8|few|12|TRBJ2-1|.
TGTGCCAGCAGTCCCGATGCCCTCGGAAAGTACTTC
CASSPDALGKYF
>TRBV27|.|15|TRBJ2-5|.
TGTGCCAGCAGTCCAATAAGCGCCGACGCGGCGTCCCGGTACTTC
CASSPISADAASRYF
>TRBV7-2|.|16|TRBJ2-4|.
TGTGCCAGCAGTGCAACGGGGACGAGAGCCAAAAACATTCAGTACTTC
CASSATGTRAKNIQYF
>TRBV5-6|.|14|TRBJ1-2|.
TGTGCCAGCAGCTTGGGCAGACACTTCTATGGCTACACCTTC
CASSLGRHFYGYTF
>TRBV6-1|many|13|TRBJ1-6|TRBD1
TGTGCCAGCAGGAGGGACAGGGAGTGGCCCCTCCACTTT
CASRRDREWPLHF
>TRBV12-3/TRBV12-4|.|14|TRBJ2-4|TRBD1
TGCCCCGGCAGGGGGCCAGGAGCCACAAATATTCAGTACTTC
CPGRGPGATNIQYF